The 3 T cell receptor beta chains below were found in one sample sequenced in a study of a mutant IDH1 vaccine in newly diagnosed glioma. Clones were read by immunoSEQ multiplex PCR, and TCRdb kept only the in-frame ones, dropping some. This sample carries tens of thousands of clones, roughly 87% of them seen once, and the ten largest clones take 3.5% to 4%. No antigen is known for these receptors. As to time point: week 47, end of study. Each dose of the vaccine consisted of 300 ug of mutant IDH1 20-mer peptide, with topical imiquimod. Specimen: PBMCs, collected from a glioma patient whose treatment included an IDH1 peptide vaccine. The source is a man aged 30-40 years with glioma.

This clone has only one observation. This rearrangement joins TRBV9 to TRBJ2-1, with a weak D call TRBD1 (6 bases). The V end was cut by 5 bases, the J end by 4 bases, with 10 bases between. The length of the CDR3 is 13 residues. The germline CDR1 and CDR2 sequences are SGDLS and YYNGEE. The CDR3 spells CASRGTKYNEQFF. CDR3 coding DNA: TGTGCCAGCAGGGGGACAAAATACAATGAGCAGTTCTTC.

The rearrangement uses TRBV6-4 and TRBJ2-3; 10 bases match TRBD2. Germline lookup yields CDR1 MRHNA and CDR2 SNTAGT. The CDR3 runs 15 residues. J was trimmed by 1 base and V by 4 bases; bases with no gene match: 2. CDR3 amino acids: CASSAGLAGTDTQYF. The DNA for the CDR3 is TGTGCCAGCAGTGCCGGACTAGCGGGCACAGATACGCAGTATTTT.

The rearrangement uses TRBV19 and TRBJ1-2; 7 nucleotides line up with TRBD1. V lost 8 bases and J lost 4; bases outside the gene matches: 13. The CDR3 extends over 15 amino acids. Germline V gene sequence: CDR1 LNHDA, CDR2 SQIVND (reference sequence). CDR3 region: CASSARDRLLYGYTF. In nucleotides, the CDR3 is TGTGCCAGTTCCGCCCGGGACAGACTCCTCTATGGCTACACCTTC.